A selection of T cell receptor beta chains follows, all from one sample in a study of PD-1 blockade in classical Hodgkin lymphoma. Profiling relied on immunoSEQ multiplex PCR, and the TCRdb table lists in-frame clones only, not all of them. The table shows tens of thousands of clones, with around 80% occurring only once. This specimen was CD4+ T cells from blood, taken before the fourth cycle of nivolumab. Receptors were obtained from a human donor with classical Hodgkin lymphoma. CDR3s include the opening cysteine and the closing phenylalanine or tryptophan.

V gene	CDR3 length	J gene	CDR3 protein
TRBV19	15	TRBJ1-2	CASMRGSLANYGYTF
TRBV11-1	11	TRBJ2-7	CASSQSGLLYF
TRBV7-2	15	TRBJ1-4	CASSRQSATNEKLFF
TRBV5-1	14	TRBJ2-3	CASSLTPSTDTQYF
TRBV4-3	14	TRBJ2-7	CASSQERWLDEQYF
TRBV19	18	TRBJ2-5	CASSIDIPAGGFQETQYF
TRBV5-6	14	TRBJ2-7	CASSITVQGYEQYF
TRBV9	15	TRBJ1-5	CASSEEDRGYQPQHF
TRBV28	14	TRBJ1-5	CASIWGDRNQPQHF
TRBV2	13	TRBJ1-2	CASSVGRSLGYTF
TRBV2	12	TRBJ2-7	CASTLGSYEQYF
TRBV2	12	TRBJ1-5	CASAGGRQPQHF
TRBV11-2	14	TRBJ2-3	CASSLENTWDTQYF
TRBV5-4	17	TRBJ2-2	CASSLAGTSGYTGELFF
TRBV5-6	14	TRBJ2-7	CASSKELIGYEQYF
TRBV5-1	15	TRBJ2-7	CASSLGGGLSYEQYF
TRBV5-6	15	TRBJ2-3	CASSLDRGFTDTQYF
TRBV27	16	TRBJ1-6	CASSLHSSSYNSPLHF
TRBV7-6	11	TRBJ2-5	CASSQQETQYF
TRBV28	14	TRBJ1-5	CASKETGDNQPQHF
TRBV5-4	15	TRBJ2-3	CATSRQGLSTDTQYF
TRBV15	16	TRBJ2-3	CATSLPAGMHADTQYF
TRBV7-9	16	TRBJ2-1	CASSWESGSEYNEQFF
TRBV28	19	TRBJ1-5	CASSPQLWDRTYSNQPQHF
TRBV7-2	13	TRBJ2-1	CASSPWRDNEQFF
TRBV2	14	TRBJ1-4	CASSELGQNEKLFF
TRBV6-5	14	TRBJ2-7	CASSSRQGLYEQYF